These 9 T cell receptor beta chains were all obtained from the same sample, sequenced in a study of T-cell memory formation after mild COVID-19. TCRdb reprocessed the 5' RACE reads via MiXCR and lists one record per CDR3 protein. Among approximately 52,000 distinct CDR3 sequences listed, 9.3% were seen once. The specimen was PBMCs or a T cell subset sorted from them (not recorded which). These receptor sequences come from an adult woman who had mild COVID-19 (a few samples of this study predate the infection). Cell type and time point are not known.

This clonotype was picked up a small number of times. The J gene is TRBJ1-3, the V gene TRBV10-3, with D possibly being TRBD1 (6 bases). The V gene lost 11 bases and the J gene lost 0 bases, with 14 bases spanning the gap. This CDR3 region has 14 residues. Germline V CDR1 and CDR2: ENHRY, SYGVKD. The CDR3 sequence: CASGGRSSGNTIYF. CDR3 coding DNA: TGTGCCTCCGGGGGCAGGAGCTCTGGAAACACCATATATTTT.

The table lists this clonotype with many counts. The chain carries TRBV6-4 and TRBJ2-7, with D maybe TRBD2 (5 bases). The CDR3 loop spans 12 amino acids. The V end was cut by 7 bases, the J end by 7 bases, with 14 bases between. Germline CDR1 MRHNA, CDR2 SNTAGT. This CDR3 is CASTGLRCEQYF. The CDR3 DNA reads TGTGCCAGCACAGGACTTCGGTGTGAGCAGTACTTC.

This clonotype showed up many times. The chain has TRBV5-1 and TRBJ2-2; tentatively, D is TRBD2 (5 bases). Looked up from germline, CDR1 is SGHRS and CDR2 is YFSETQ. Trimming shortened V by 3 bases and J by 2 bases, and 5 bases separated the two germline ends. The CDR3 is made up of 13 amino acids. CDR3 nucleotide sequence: TGCGCCAGCAGCTCGGGAAACACCGGGGAGCTGTTTTTT. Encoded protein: CASSSGNTGELFF.

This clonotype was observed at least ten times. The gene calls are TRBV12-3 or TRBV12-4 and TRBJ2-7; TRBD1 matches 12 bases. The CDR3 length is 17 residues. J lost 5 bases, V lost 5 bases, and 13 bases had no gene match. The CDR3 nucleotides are TGTGCCAGCAGTCAACCGCTGGGGACAGGGGGCAGGAACGAGCAGTACTTC. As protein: CASSQPLGTGGRNEQYF.

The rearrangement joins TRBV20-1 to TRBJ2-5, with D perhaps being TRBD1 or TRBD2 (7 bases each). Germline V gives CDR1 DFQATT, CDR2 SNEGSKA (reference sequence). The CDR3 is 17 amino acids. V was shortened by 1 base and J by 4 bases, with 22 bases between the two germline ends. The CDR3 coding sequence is TGCAGTGCTAGAGGAGGGGGCTTTAGCGGGTACGGAGAGACCCAGTACTTC. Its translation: CSARGGGFSGYGETQYF.

CDR3 bases: TGCAGTGCTAGAGATCTAAGTTCGTTGGGACGAAACCTCTATGGCTACACCTTC. This gives the protein CSARDLSSLGRNLYGYTF. J is TRBJ1-2 and V is TRBV20-1; D might be TRBD1 (5 bases). The CDR3 runs to 18 residues. V was trimmed by 0 bases and J by 4 bases, leaving 24 bases between them. Germline CDR1 DFQATT, CDR2 SNEGSKA (reference sequence).

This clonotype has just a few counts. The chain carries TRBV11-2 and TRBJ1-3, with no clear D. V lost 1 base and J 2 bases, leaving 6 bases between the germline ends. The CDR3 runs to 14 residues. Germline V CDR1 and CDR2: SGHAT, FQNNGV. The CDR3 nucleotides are TGTGCCAGCAGCTTAGGCGGAGCTGGAAACACCATATATTTT. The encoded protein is CASSLGGAGNTIYF.

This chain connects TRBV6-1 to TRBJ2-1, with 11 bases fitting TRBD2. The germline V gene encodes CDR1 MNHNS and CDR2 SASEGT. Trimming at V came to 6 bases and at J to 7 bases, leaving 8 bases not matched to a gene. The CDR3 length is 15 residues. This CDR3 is CASSSLAGGLNEQFF. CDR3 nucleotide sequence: TGTGCCAGCAGCTCCTTAGCGGGGGGGTTGAATGAGCAGTTCTTC.

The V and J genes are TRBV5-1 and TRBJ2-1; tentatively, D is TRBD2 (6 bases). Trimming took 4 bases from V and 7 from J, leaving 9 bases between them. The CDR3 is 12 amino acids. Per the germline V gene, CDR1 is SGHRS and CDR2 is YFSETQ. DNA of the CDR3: TGCGCCAGCAGCCGACTAGTAAATGAGCAGTTCTTC. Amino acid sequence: CASSRLVNEQFF. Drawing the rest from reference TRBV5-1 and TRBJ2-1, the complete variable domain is KAGVTQTPRYLIKTRGQQVTLSCSPISGHRSVSWYQQTPGQGLQFLFEYFSETQRNKGNFPGRFSGRQFSNSRSEMNVSTLELGDSALYLCASSRLVNEQFFGPGTRLTVL.